What follows are 25 T cell receptor beta chains derived from one specimen sequenced in a study of blood T cells in healthy people across ages. The second PCR ran about 6 to 11 cycles with a sample-barcoded 5' primer and J-beta primers. TCRdb re-analysed the 5' RACE reads in MiXCR, keeping a single row per CDR3 protein. Altogether about 690,000 distinct CDR3 sequences are present, about 43% being singletons, with the ten largest covering 30%. Specimen: blood. These receptors originate from a man of 80 years or more in good health.

Remarks on this clonotype: The germline gene is not matched at one end of the junction; a read error may be the cause. V is TRBV4-3 and J is TRBJ2-1; D remains ambiguous. CDR3 length equals 17 residues. In germline, CDR1 is LGHNA, CDR2 YSLEER. For the CDR3, the DNA is TGCGCCAGCAGCTCAACCGAAACCCCCACCGATTACAATGAGCGGTTCTTC. It encodes CASSSTETPTDYNERFF.

With regard to this clonotype: The germline gene is not matched at one end of the junction; a read error may be the cause. The genes are TRBV5-1 and TRBJ2-7; D could derive from TRBD1 or TRBD2 (5 bases each). Germline CDR1 and CDR2: SGHRS and YFSETQ. The CDR3 has 14 residues. The CDR3 bases are TGCGCCAGCAGCGCCCAGGGCAGGGACGACGAGCGGTACTTC. It yields the protein CASSAQGRDDERYF.

The chain employs TRBV3-1 and TRBJ2-5; no clear D gene. CDR1 is LGHDT and CDR2 is YNNKEL in the germline V gene (reference sequence). This CDR3 contains 11 residues. Trimming removed 4 bases from V and 11 bases from J, with 11 bases in between. CDR3 nucleotides: TGTGCCAGCAGCCGGGGATCCGTGCAGTACTTC. Translating it yields CASSRGSVQYF.

This sequence joins TRBV12-3 or TRBV12-4 and TRBJ1-1; D uncertain. The CDR3 runs to 14 residues. V dropped 2 bases and J dropped 5 bases, with 12 bases sitting between them. This CDR3 reads CASSLRPGWTEAFF. The CDR3 coding sequence is TGTGCCAGCAGTTTAAGGCCGGGGTGGACTGAAGCTTTCTTT.

The rearrangement uses TRBV24-1 and TRBJ2-6; D assignment may be TRBD1 or TRBD2 (5 bases each). Trimming pared 6 bases from V and 0 bases from J, leaving 11 bases between. Germline-derived CDR1 and CDR2 are KGHDR and SFDVKD. The CDR3 length is 16 residues. CDR3: CATSRDGTSGANVLTF. CDR3 bases: TGTGCCACCAGTCGTGACGGGACCTCTGGGGCCAACGTCCTGACTTTC.

This clonotype came up a few times. The chain combines TRBV20-1 with TRBJ1-5; 7 bases agree with TRBD1. This CDR3 comprises 13 residues. CDR1 DFQATT and CDR2 SNEGSKA come from the germline V gene (reference sequence). J was trimmed by 6 bases and V by 6 bases; bases with no gene match: 8. The DNA for the CDR3 is TGCAGTGCCGCCTGGGACAGCTCTCAGCCCCAGCATTTT. Protein sequence: CSAAWDSSQPQHF.

On this clonotype: This could be a read error, since a much larger clone is one nucleotide away. The V gene is TRBV29-1, the J gene TRBJ2-7; no clear D gene. The germline V and J ends were trimmed by 5 bases and 0 bases, with 11 bases remaining between them. Germline loops: CDR1 SQVTM, CDR2 ANQGSEA. The CDR3 is 13 amino acids. This chain's CDR3 is CSVSQRSSYEQYF. The CDR3 DNA reads TGCAGCGTTTCACAGAGGAGCTCCTACGAGCAGTACTTC.

This chain connects TRBV6-1 to TRBJ2-1, with 14 positions matching TRBD2. The germline CDR1 and CDR2 sequences are MNHNS and SASEGT. The trim removed 3 bases at V and 4 bases at J, leaving 8 bases unmatched. The CDR3 contains 18 residues. The CDR3 protein is CASSDGTSGSYPYNEQFF. The CDR3, as DNA: TGTGCCAGCAGTGATGGGACTAGCGGGAGTTACCCTTACAATGAGCAGTTCTTC.

This clonotype appeared a single time. A much larger clone lies one base from this, so it may be a read error. The chain joins TRBV7-6 to TRBJ1-5, with a possible D match to TRBD1 (6 bases). The CDR3 spans 14 residues. Germline loops: CDR1 SGHVS, CDR2 FNYEAQ. The CDR3 spells CASGLEQGNQPQHF. The CDR3 DNA is TGTGCCAGCGGCTTAGAACAGGGTAATCAGCCCCAGCATTTT.

The chain employs TRBV30 and TRBJ2-7; 9 bases align to TRBD2. The CDR3 covers 13 residues. With 2 bases clipped from V and 3 bases from J, the junction kept 2 bases outside the gene matches. Germline-derived CDR1 and CDR2 are GTSNPN and SVGIG (reference sequence). The CDR3 DNA sequence: TGTGCCTGGAGTAAAGCGGGAGGCTACGAGCAGTACTTC. This sequence encodes CAWSKAGGYEQYF.

This clonotype has ten or more counts. The chain combines TRBV11-2 with TRBJ2-1, with 7 bases lining up with TRBD1. The CDR3 consists of 15 residues. Looked up from germline, CDR1 is SGHAT and CDR2 is FQNNGV. V dropped 3 bases and J dropped 7; count of bases not matched to a gene: 9. This CDR3 is CASSLNRGEINEQFF. CDR3 bases: TGTGCCAGCAGCTTGAACAGGGGAGAAATAAATGAGCAGTTCTTC. The full variable domain, in which reference TRBV11-2 and TRBJ2-1 provide the parts outside the CDR3, is EAGVAQSPRYKIIEKRQSVAFWCNPISGHATLYWYQQILGQGPKLLIQFQNNGVVDDSQLPKDRFSAERLKGVDSTLKIQPAKLEDSAVYLCASSLNRGEINEQFFGPGTRLTVL.

This clonotype has more than one count but fewer than ten. This chain connects TRBV5-1 to TRBJ1-6; tentatively, D is TRBD1 (6 bases). The CDR3 runs 14 residues. Per germline, CDR1 SGHRS and CDR2 YFSETQ. V lost 2 bases and J 7 bases, leaving 10 bases between the germline ends. The chain's CDR3 is CASSLFQGNSPLHF. The DNA for the CDR3 is TGCGCCAGCAGCTTATTCCAGGGGAATTCACCCCTCCACTTT.

This clonotype was seen at least ten times. This chain joins TRBV6-2 or TRBV6-3 and TRBJ2-1, with D unclear. Deletions cut 2 bases from V and 7 bases from J, with 6 bases between. Per the germline V gene, CDR1 is MNHEY and CDR2 is SVGEGT. The CDR3 spans 12 residues. The CDR3 DNA is TGTGCCAGCAGTTACGTAAAGAATGAGCAGTTCTTC. Translation gives CASSYVKNEQFF.

This clonotype was counted between two and nine times. The chain combines TRBV7-2 with TRBJ1-2; D gene ambiguous. The CDR3 spans 14 residues. Germline loops: CDR1 SGHTA, CDR2 FQGNSA. V was trimmed by 7 bases and J by 4 bases, leaving 16 bases between them. CDR3 in amino acids: CASTPGGRSYGYTF. Here the CDR3 DNA reads TGTGCCAGCACCCCTGGAGGGCGTAGCTATGGCTACACCTTC.

The chain uses TRBV5-1 and TRBJ2-1, with 12 bases matching TRBD1. Unmatched junction bases numbered 9, after V lost 2 bases and J lost 0 bases. Germline V gives CDR1 SGHRS, CDR2 YFSETQ. The CDR3 runs 19 residues. The CDR3 nucleotides are TGCGCCAGCAGCTTAGGGGGACAGGGGGCCCCTAGCTCCTACAATGAGCAGTTCTTC. It is translated as CASSLGGQGAPSSYNEQFF.

This clonotype was seen only a few times. V and J are TRBV6-2 or TRBV6-3 and TRBJ1-6, with D uncertain. Germline V CDR1 and CDR2: MNHEY, SVGEGT. This CDR3 comprises 13 residues. The germline V and J ends were trimmed by 5 bases and 7 bases, with 9 bases remaining between them. The chain's CDR3 is CASSQLENSPLHF. The CDR3 nucleotides read TGTGCCAGCAGTCAACTTGAGAATTCACCCCTCCACTTT.

A word on this clonotype: The CDR3 does not close with the conserved phenylalanine or tryptophan, likely indicating a read error. The rearrangement links TRBV12-3 or TRBV12-4 to TRBJ2-5; D perhaps matches TRBD1 (5 bases). The CDR3 is 13 residues long. V was pared by 6 bases and J by 3 bases, with 11 bases between. CDR3 amino acids: CASRPDREETQYS. CDR3 bases: TGTGCCAGCAGACCCGACAGAGAAGAGACCCAGTACTCC.

This clonotype was detected a few times. The rearrangement links TRBV4-1 to TRBJ1-2; D possibly corresponds to TRBD1 (6 bases). Germline CDR1 MGHRA, CDR2 YSYEKL. V was pared by 2 bases and J by 2 bases, with 9 bases between. This CDR3 contains 14 residues. CDR3 DNA: TGCGCCAGCAGCCAATACAGGGACAACTATGGCTACACCTTC. It specifies CASSQYRDNYGYTF.

This clonotype was detected only a few times. The rearrangement joins TRBV11-1 to TRBJ2-3, with 13 nucleotides matching TRBD2. Germline V gene sequence: CDR1 SGHAT, CDR2 FQDESV (reference sequence). The V gene end was trimmed by 5 bases and the J gene end by 3 bases; junction bases not matched to a gene: 8. CDR3 size: 17 residues. Here the CDR3 reads CASSRGTSGRATDTQYF. The CDR3 bases are TGTGCCAGCAGCCGCGGCACTAGCGGGAGGGCGACAGATACGCAGTATTTT. Combining the CDR3 with reference TRBV11-1 and TRBJ2-3 gives the whole variable domain EAEVAQSPRYKITEKSQAVAFWCDPISGHATLYWYRQILGQGPELLVQFQDESVVDDSQLPKDRFSAERLKGVDSTLKIQPAELGDSAMYLCASSRGTSGRATDTQYFGPGTRLTVL.

This clonotype was found a few times. The rearrangement links TRBV5-1 to TRBJ1-6, with 11 bases identical to TRBD1. Germline V CDR1 and CDR2: SGHRS, YFSETQ. The CDR3 totals 15 residues. With 3 bases clipped from V and 7 bases from J, the junction kept 3 bases outside the gene matches. CDR3 DNA: TGCGCCAGCAGCTCGGGACAGGGGGGAAATTCACCCCTCCACTTT. Amino acids: CASSSGQGGNSPLHF. Based on the CDR3 plus reference TRBV5-1 and TRBJ1-6, the full variable domain is KAGVTQTPRYLIKTRGQQVTLSCSPISGHRSVSWYQQTPGQGLQFLFEYFSETQRNKGNFPGRFSGRQFSNSRSEMNVSTLELGDSALYLCASSSGQGGNSPLHFGNGTRLTVT.

Comments on this clonotype: A much larger clone sits a single nucleotide away, making a read error possible. V is TRBV10-3 and J is TRBJ1-2; D perhaps matches TRBD1 (5 bases). V shed 10 bases and J shed 0 bases, with 9 bases lying between them. There are 12 residues in the CDR3. Germline loops: CDR1 ENHRY, CDR2 SYGVKD. DNA of the CDR3: TGTGCCACCCGGGACCCTAACTATGGCTACACCTTC. It yields the protein CATRDPNYGYTF.

This clonotype has a handful of counts. The V and J genes are TRBV7-2 and TRBJ1-2; 7 bases agree with TRBD1. The germline V gene has CDR1 SGHTA and CDR2 FQGNSA. The V segment lost 4 bases and the J segment 4 bases; nucleotides outside the gene matches: 9. There are 15 residues in the CDR3. As DNA, the CDR3 is TGTGCCAGCAGCTCGGCTAGGGGACAGACCTATGGCTACACCTTC. Its protein is CASSSARGQTYGYTF.

The chain recombines TRBV2 with TRBJ2-1, with a tentative D call TRBD2 (5 bases). The end of the DNA is better explained by TRBJ2-7, so the J call may be wrong. This CDR3 is built from 12 residues. Germline V gene sequence: CDR1 SNHLY, CDR2 FYNNEI. The CDR3, as DNA: TGTGCCAACACTAGGGATACCTACGAGCAGTACTTC. Its translation: CANTRDTYEQYF.

The sample holds one count of this clonotype. The V and J genes are TRBV20-1 and TRBJ1-1, with 7 bases fitting TRBD1. Per the germline V gene, CDR1 is DFQATT and CDR2 is SNEGSKA (reference sequence). V lost 6 bases and J lost 4; bases outside the gene matches: 8. The CDR3 covers 13 residues. CDR3 loop: CSASQGPGTEAFF. The CDR3 DNA sequence: TGCAGTGCCTCACAGGGGCCAGGCACTGAAGCTTTCTTT.

The chain couples TRBV6-2 or TRBV6-3 to TRBJ2-7, with D maybe TRBD2 (5 bases). The CDR3 sequence is 14 residues long. Germline CDR1 reads MNHEY; CDR2 reads SVGEGT. The V gene lost 2 bases and the J gene lost 1 base, with 9 bases spanning the gap. DNA for the CDR3: TGTGCCAGCAGTTACGGACTTCAATCCTACGAGCAGTACTTC. Its protein product is CASSYGLQSYEQYF.